These 4 T cell receptor beta chains were sequenced from one sample in a study of T cell responses to AZD1222 COVID-19 vaccine. Sequencing used immunoSEQ multiplex PCR; TCRdb keeps in-frame clones, though not all of them. The table lists 140,000 or so clones, around 90% of them singletons, with approximately 5.1% in the top ten. Source: peripheral blood, taken 28 days after the second dose of the MenACWY control vaccine. Source of these receptors: an adult who received the MenACWY meningococcal vaccine as a control.

This rearrangement joins TRBV12-3 or TRBV12-4 to TRBJ2-1, with a tentative D call TRBD1 (5 bases). Trimming stripped 8 bases from V and 5 bases from J, with 10 bases between. The CDR3 runs 12 residues. The CDR3 DNA reads as TGTGCCAGCCAGGGATTAAACAATGAGCAGTTCTTC. It is translated as CASQGLNNEQFF.

This clone was recorded a few times. This rearrangement joins TRBV28 to TRBJ2-7; D ambiguous. Germline loops: CDR1 MDHEN, CDR2 SYDVKM. Trimming took 7 bases from V and 7 from J, leaving 14 bases between them. The CDR3 covers 12 residues. CDR3 region: CASTLRTGEQYF. In DNA, the CDR3 is TGTGCCAGCACCCTCCGCACTGGGGAGCAGTACTTC.

The chain is built from TRBV29-1 and TRBJ1-6; D is unclear. Germline assignment: CDR1 SQVTM and CDR2 ANQGSEA. This CDR3 contains 13 residues. Trimming shortened V by 7 bases and J by 5 bases, and 12 bases separated the two germline ends. Here the CDR3 reads CSDRPVDNSPLHF. In DNA, the CDR3 is TGCAGCGACAGACCAGTGGATAATTCACCCCTCCACTTT.

The CDR3 here is CASSFGSLAEAFF. CDR3 DNA sequence: TGTGCCAGCAGTTTCGGGTCTCTCGCGGAAGCTTTCTTT. The chain uses TRBV12-3 or TRBV12-4 and TRBJ1-1; D not certain. Deletions cut 3 bases from V and 8 bases from J, with 13 bases between. The CDR3 totals 13 residues.